Sequencing of this TCR beta chain was carried out in a study of blood T cell repertoires in COVID-19. Study in general: Whether acute or convalescent, the COVID-19 samples came from the United States, Italy and Spain. Sample material is recorded as cDNA or gDNA derived from T cells, B-cell-depleted T cells, or PBMCs.

V dropped 2 bases and J dropped 0 bases, with 5 bases sitting between them. The CDR3 spans 14 residues. CDR1 MNHEY and CDR2 SVGEGT come from the germline V gene. This clone has a handful of counts. Authors' analysis steps: Reference gene primer amplification gave estimated nucleated cell counts. Profiled with immunoSEQ multiplex PCR; TCRdb holds only in-frame clones, not every one. For V, J and clone size, that table is used; D and trimming come from the DNA. The sample shows around 300,000 clones, roughly 90% of them seen only once. Sequenced material: peripheral blood. The TCR was taken from a woman between 40 and 55 years old who had recovered from COVID-19. The chain combines TRBV6-2 or TRBV6-3 with TRBJ1-5; D ambiguous. DNA for the CDR3: TGTGCCAGCAGTTACACGGGTAGCAATCAGCCCCAGCATTTT. It is translated as CASSYTGSNQPQHF.